This entry concerns a single T cell receptor beta chain. This clone was picked up one time. The antigen this receptor binds is unknown. Base quality data are lacking; no much larger clone is found one base away. This entry is derived from a study of cytomegalovirus exposure and HLA in healthy donors (dated by TCRdb to between 2016 and 2019). In terms of the full investigation: According to an earlier analysis of around 600 of the donors, about 179 million T cells yielded 117 million unique TCR beta sequences and about 300 Gb of sequence data. In addition to the first cohort of approximately 650 subjects, a separate validation cohort of approximately 110 different subjects was used. The number of donors typed differed by locus, with about 629-630 for A, B, C, DRB1 and DQB1, around 500 for DQA1, approximately 570 for DPA1, and some 470 for DPB1. Donor age, sex, ethnicity and CMV serostatus were compiled alongside the repertoire data. HLA typing included class I and class II loci at four-digit resolution. The study was designed to test whether signatures of past pathogen exposure could be identified by cataloging public T cell receptors. Of the 350 to 450 genotyped donors, 70% to 90% were placed in the genetic ancestry cluster associated with self-reported Caucasian donors. An early release covering about 600 HLA-typed donors comprised 300 to 350 gigabases of sequencing data and around 85 million unique TCR sequences. To decide whether each TCR beta V gene segment behaved as functional or pseudogenic, an earlier analysis of fewer than 750 of the donors relied on high-throughput TCR beta sequencing. Genome-wide SNP genotypes for about 55% of the 666 donors were used in a later genetic analysis, which treated that subset as a discovery cohort. To predict cytomegalovirus infection status, the study combined high-throughput TCR immunosequencing, statistical association of individual TCRs with disease status, and machine learning. Several DR-DQ haplotypes were handled as single units for association and clustering, since linkage in the cohort was strong. Rather than using new phenotypic data, the later analysis identified candidate immune exposures from TCR beta sequences and from how often those sequences occurred across donors. Using immunosequencing, the study profiled T cell repertoires from around 670 subjects and related those repertoires to cytomegalovirus serostatus. A later analysis re-examined previously published TCR beta repertoires from just over 650 donors and added high-resolution HLA genotyping to investigate patterns of TCR occurrence. All discovery cohort repertoires had been generated on a single sequencing platform. On average, roughly 250,000 unique TCR beta nucleotide sequences were sequenced per donor among 398 genotyped donors of the cohort, with about 17% of those sequences being non-productive. Broad study findings and their caveats: A later genetic analysis associated a missense DCLRE1C variant with V-gene and J-gene trimming of TCR beta chains, and an independent cohort replicated the association. The study listed 150 to 200 TCR beta chains as associated with cytomegalovirus. Cytomegalovirus status was reported to be diagnosed by the classifier with high specificity and sensitivity in both the original and validation cohorts. Broadly in line with IMGT annotations, most TCR beta V segments showed up in productive rearrangements about 90% or about 30% of the time in an earlier analysis of approximately 640 of the donors. Most TCR sequences were seen in very few donors, while some public TCRs were found in many individuals. Sequencing depth was assumed to be roughly uniform across donors in the presence/absence analyses, though that assumption may not hold. Compared with the roughly 600-donor mean, donors in an Asian-associated ancestry cluster had fewer N-insertions in productive TCRs, according to a later genetic analysis. In vitro tests confirmed that three of the cytomegalovirus-associated TCR beta chains recognize cytomegalovirus antigens. In a later analysis, most CMV-associated TCR beta chains were found to appear HLA-restricted, with HLA associations seemingly driven largely by CMV exposure. In a later analysis, HLA-associated TCR beta chains showed more clonal expansion and lower generation probabilities than non-associated chains that were equally common. At a false discovery rate of 0.05, a later analysis linked around 15,000 TCR beta sequences to specific HLA alleles. Because some donors lacked HLA typing at each locus, the association tests relied only on the typed subset. The cohort was sequenced for TCR beta chains only, and without alpha or paired-chain data the features that could be detected were limited. According to a later analysis, parvovirus B19, influenza, CMV and Epstein-Barr virus appeared linked to several top co-occurrence clusters. Correlated functional status among segregating V segments might be attributable to linkage disequilibrium, but an unknown experimental factor could not be ruled out. In a later analysis, TCR association rates were found to vary across HLA loci, with the most associated TCRs seen for DRB1 alleles and the fewest for HLA-C alleles. A further reported finding was that TCR beta sequences accurately predicted the HLA-A and HLA-B alleles for most subjects in the first cohort. The earlier analysis of nearly 600 of the donors excluded seventeen rarely observed V segments, including chromosome 9 orphons, because counts were too low. CMV serostatus was the only immune exposure information available for the cohort. The 87-base-pair reads could not distinguish some IMGT-functional V segments, including TRBV6-2 and TRBV6-3, so those segments were excluded. It was suggested by the authors that the approach could potentially be generalized to other disease states and immunological phenotypes. A group of highly shared sequence variants was considered likely to be a technical artifact of the sequencing pipeline. Strong co-occurrence of HLA alleles, especially DR and DQ, made assigning TCR associations to individual alleles difficult.

The cohort comprised approximately 700 healthy bone marrow donors. Cohort members were all nominally healthy when sampled, although unrecorded immune exposures were likely present. The donor was CMV seronegative and was included in the group of a few hundred seronegative cohort members. Each donor provided a peripheral blood sample, and peripheral blood mononuclear cells were used for TCR beta sequencing. The Qiagen DNeasy Blood Extraction Kit was used to extract genomic DNA from the blood cell samples. For this chain, trimming is 7 bases at the V end and 0 bases at the J end, and the number of junction bases without a gene match is 6. Taken from the germline V gene, the CDR1 and CDR2 loops are SNHLY and FYNNEI. From cysteine to phenylalanine, the CDR3 is 15 amino acids long. Solely the CDR3 DNA is kept, with 45 bases framed from the first base. Receptors were amplified or captured by the immunoSEQ multiplex PCR assay. The multiplex PCR relied on a mix of 60 forward primers for TCR Vbeta segments and 13 reverse primers for TCR Jbeta segments. The CDR3 region of rearranged TCR beta genes was amplified from genomic DNA with a multiplex PCR assay. The amplified TCR beta libraries were sequenced on the Illumina HiSeq System as 87-base-pair reads. In the authors' own workflow: In a later analysis, tens of millions of unique TCR beta chains were counted across the approximately 640 repertoires, and approximately 11 million of these chains were shared by at least two donors. To remove PCR and sequencing errors, raw reads were error-corrected and collapsed into unique sequences using a nearest-neighbor algorithm that merged closely related sequences. CDR3 sequences were aligned to IMGT reference sequences to assign V, D and J gene segments. For a sequence to be retained, a match of at least six nucleotides to both a V gene segment and a J gene segment was required. Rearrangements were classified as productive when the CDR3 lacked stop codons and remained in frame with V and J, and all other rearrangements were classified as non-productive. Following IMGT convention, CDR3 was defined as the stretch from the second conserved V-encoded cysteine up to the conserved J-encoded phenylalanine. The earlier analysis of about 640 of the donors excluded any sequence lacking an unambiguous match to a single V gene segment. An earlier analysis of 587 of the donors classified V segments as functional when productive rearrangements were above 56.7% and as segregating when the standard deviation between donors was above 5%. To diagnose cytomegalovirus status from the catalog of TCR beta chain sequences, a statistical classification framework was built. In a later analysis, V and J genes were assigned by comparing TCR nucleotide sequences against IMGT/GENE-DB human TR gene sequences. A later analysis assigned CDR3 sequences and most-parsimonious VDJ recombination scenarios with the TCRdist pipeline. In a later analysis, each TCR beta chain was defined by its CDR3 amino acid sequence together with its V-gene family, and reads without a unique V-gene family were excluded. As a way to deal with suspected cross-contamination and a sequencing artifact, a later analysis dropped hundreds of nucleotide sequences that were highly shared and had low generation probability. A later analysis calculated a clonal expansion index for each public chain from normalized within-repertoire ranks of inferred template counts. In a later analysis, generation probabilities were computed using a VDJ recombination model fitted to out-of-frame rearrangements, and the results were checked against IGoR. In a later analysis, hypergeometric tests were used to score TCR-TCR, TCR-HLA and TCR-CMV co-occurrence, with a repertoire-size bias correction applied to TCR pairs. False discovery rates were estimated in a later analysis by permuting HLA or CMV assignments 20 times. In a later analysis, co-occurring TCRs were grouped using DBSCAN, with TCRdist sequence similarity added in when clustering inside HLA-allele-positive subsets. For co-occurrence clustering, repertoires with fewer than 30,000 or more than 120,000 public chains were excluded, along with a handful of repertoires with anomalous nucleotide sharing. TCRdb holds this immuneACCESS table with in-frame rearrangements only. Some clones are missing; in checked studies, unresolved V genes explain under half, and the rest has no known cause. V, J and clone size reflect that table, while D and trimming were determined from the DNA. The sample table records 150,000 to 200,000 clones; 70% to 90% of these occur just once. Approximately 1.7% of the sample belongs to the ten largest clones.

This chain joins TRBV2 to TRBJ2-3, with 8 bases aligning to TRBD2. The TCR comes from a woman in her late teens or twenties in good health and CMV-seronegative. Input material: PBMCs. This receptor carries the CDR3 CASTRLAPSTDTQYF. The nucleotide sequence is given as TGTGCCAGCACCAGACTAGCGCCTAGCACAGATACGCAGTATTTT.